This T cell receptor (beta chain) was found in a study of blood T cell repertoires in COVID-19. Germline CDR1 reads MDHEN; CDR2 reads SYDVKM. J gave up 5 bases and V 5 bases, and 6 bases lay outside the gene matches. This CDR3 spans 16 amino acids. Assay: immunoSEQ multiplex PCR; the TCRdb copy retains only in-frame clones and omits some. The sample includes 350,000 to 450,000 clones, 75% to 90% of them seen just once. This clonotype was sampled from a woman in her late teens or twenties with acute or convalescent COVID-19. This sequence joins TRBV28 and TRBJ2-3, with TRBD2 matching over 14 bases. The source material was peripheral blood. CDR3 in amino acids: CASSPRLAGGVDTQYF. CDR3 nucleotides: TGTGCCAGCAGTCCCAGACTAGCGGGAGGGGTAGATACGCAGTATTTT.